This T cell receptor beta chain was recovered during a study of patients and donors after allogeneic stem cell transplantation. Germline CDR1 MGHDK, CDR2 SYGVNS. The CDR3 covers 13 residues. Trimming removed 3 bases from V and 3 bases from J, with 7 bases in between. Via MiXCR, TCRdb re-called the RT-PCR reads, giving one row per CDR3 protein. The table lists around 82,000 distinct CDR3 sequences, approximately 5.2% of them singletons. This TCR was recovered from a human donor who was either an allogeneic HSCT recipient or a stem cell or donor lymphocyte infusion donor (not recorded which). It is not recorded whose cells these are; they may come from a transplant donor. Sequencing input: blood, either unsorted or a sorted T cell fraction (not recorded which). The chain couples TRBV25-1 to TRBJ2-3; no clear D. The CDR3 reads CASSDWQTDTQYF. The CDR3 region has the DNA TGTGCCAGCAGTGACTGGCAGACAGATACGCAGTATTTT.